This T cell receptor (beta chain) derives from a study of metastatic and nonmetastatic thyroid tumors. Each patient went into thyroid surgery without having received any treatment. This clone came up many times. Per the authors' pipeline: Using the CDR3 differences seen across clinicopathological groups, the authors built a distant-metastasis classifier for papillary thyroid cancer, which was meant to discriminate distant-metastatic patients. TCRdb re-called the PCR reads with MiXCR. Here the V and J calls rest on TCRdb's processing, not on the authors' analysis. This sample has about 92,000 clones, with more than 13% found just once. CDR1 and CDR2 from the germline V gene are SGHTA and FQGNSA. V lost 3 bases and J lost 9; bases outside the gene matches: 7. The CDR3 has 14 amino acids.

The receptor's source is a female donor with papillary thyroid cancer or a benign thyroid nodule (not recorded which). Some clones in this sample may be carry-over from other donors' samples. Sample: blood. This rearrangement joins TRBV7-2 to TRBJ2-1, with TRBD1 matching over 8 bases. Here the CDR3 DNA reads TGTGCCAGCAGCTTTGACAGGGGTTCTCCTGAGCAGTTCTTC. It yields the protein CASSFDRGSPEQFF.